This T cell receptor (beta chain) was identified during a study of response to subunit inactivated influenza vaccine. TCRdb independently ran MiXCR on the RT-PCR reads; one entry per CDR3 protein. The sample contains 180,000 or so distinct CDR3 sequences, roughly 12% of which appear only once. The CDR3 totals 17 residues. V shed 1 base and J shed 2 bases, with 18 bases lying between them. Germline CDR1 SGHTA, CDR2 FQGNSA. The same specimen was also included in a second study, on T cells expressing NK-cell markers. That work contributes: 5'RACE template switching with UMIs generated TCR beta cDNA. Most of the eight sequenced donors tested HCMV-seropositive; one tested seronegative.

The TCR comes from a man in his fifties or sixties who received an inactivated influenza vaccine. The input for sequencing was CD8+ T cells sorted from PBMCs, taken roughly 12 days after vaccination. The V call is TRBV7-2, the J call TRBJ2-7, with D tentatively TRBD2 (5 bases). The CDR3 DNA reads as TGTGCCAGCAGCTTAGGGGATTACACGGGAAAGACCTACGAGCAGTACTTC. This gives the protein CASSLGDYTGKTYEQYF.